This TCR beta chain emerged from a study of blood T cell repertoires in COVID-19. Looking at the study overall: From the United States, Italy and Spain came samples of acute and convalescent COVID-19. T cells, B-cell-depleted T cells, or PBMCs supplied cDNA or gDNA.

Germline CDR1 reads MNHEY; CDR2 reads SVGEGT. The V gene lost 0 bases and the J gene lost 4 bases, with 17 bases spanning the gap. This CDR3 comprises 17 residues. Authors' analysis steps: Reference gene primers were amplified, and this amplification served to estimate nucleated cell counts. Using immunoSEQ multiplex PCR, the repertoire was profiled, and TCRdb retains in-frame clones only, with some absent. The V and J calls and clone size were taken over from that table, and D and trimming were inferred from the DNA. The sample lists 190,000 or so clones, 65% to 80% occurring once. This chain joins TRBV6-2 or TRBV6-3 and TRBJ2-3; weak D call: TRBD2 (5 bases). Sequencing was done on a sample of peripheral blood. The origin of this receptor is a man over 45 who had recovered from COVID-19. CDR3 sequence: CASSYSGFSESADTQYF. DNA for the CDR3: TGTGCCAGCAGTTACTCTGGGTTTAGCGAGAGTGCAGATACGCAGTATTTT.